This is a list of T cell receptor beta chains from one sample in a study of spatial heterogeneity in lung cancer. TCRdb independently ran MiXCR on the 5' RACE reads; one entry per CDR3 protein. This sample has about 52,000 distinct CDR3 sequences, with 7.4% found just once. Material: PBMCs, obtained at follow-up. The receptors originated from a female donor with early-stage non-small cell lung cancer. CDR3s include the opening cysteine and the closing phenylalanine or tryptophan. Fields, in order: J gene, D gene, V gene, clone size, CDR3 protein, CDR3 DNA. D genes are given only for firm matches. Clone size is shown for a subset of rows, as once, few, many or a class of expanded clone.

j_call: TRBJ2-1; d_call: NA; v_call: TRBV7-2; clone_size: many; cdr3_aa: CASSSAASSYNEQFF; cdr3_nt: TGTGCCAGCAGCTCCGCAGCGAGCTCCTACAATGAGCAGTTCTTC
j_call: TRBJ2-2; d_call: NA; v_call: TRBV28; clone_size: many; cdr3_aa: CASSFRLAWAANTGELFF; cdr3_nt: TGTGCCAGCAGTTTTAGGCTAGCATGGGCAGCGAACACCGGGGAGCTGTTTTTT
j_call: TRBJ2-5; d_call: TRBD2; v_call: TRBV9; clone_size: NA; cdr3_aa: CASSWTSGGSETQYF; cdr3_nt: TGTGCCAGCAGCTGGACTAGCGGGGGTTCGGAGACCCAGTACTTC
j_call: TRBJ2-3; d_call: NA; v_call: TRBV5-1; clone_size: many; cdr3_aa: CASSTAVADTQYF; cdr3_nt: TGCGCCAGCAGCACGGCGGTCGCAGATACGCAGTATTTT
j_call: TRBJ2-1; d_call: TRBD2; v_call: TRBV25-1; clone_size: NA; cdr3_aa: CASSEPAGGNNEQFF; cdr3_nt: TGTGCCAGCAGTGAACCGGCGGGGGGTAACAATGAGCAGTTCTTC
j_call: TRBJ2-5; d_call: NA; v_call: TRBV4-3; clone_size: many; cdr3_aa: CASSQGPSGFQETQYF; cdr3_nt: TGCGCCAGCAGCCAAGGACCATCAGGCTTCCAAGAGACCCAGTACTTC
j_call: TRBJ2-7; d_call: TRBD1; v_call: TRBV6-5; clone_size: many; cdr3_aa: CASSGKTQGRSYEQYF; cdr3_nt: TGTGCCAGCAGTGGCAAAACACAGGGGCGATCGTACGAGCAGTACTTC
j_call: TRBJ2-7; d_call: NA; v_call: TRBV5-1; clone_size: many; cdr3_aa: CASSTSDLPTSTF; cdr3_nt: TGCGCCAGTTCTACGTCGGATCTACCTACATCCACCTTC
j_call: TRBJ2-6; d_call: NA; v_call: TRBV28; clone_size: many; cdr3_aa: CAHGKSGANVLTF; cdr3_nt: TGTGCCCACGGGAAGTCTGGGGCCAACGTCCTGACTTTC
j_call: TRBJ2-5; d_call: NA; v_call: TRBV28; clone_size: many; cdr3_aa: CASSTPGAPLQETQYF; cdr3_nt: TGTGCCAGCAGCACTCCCGGGGCCCCCCTCCAAGAGACCCAGTACTTC
j_call: TRBJ2-5; d_call: NA; v_call: TRBV5-5; clone_size: few; cdr3_aa: CASSLASGETQYF; cdr3_nt: TGTGCCAGCAGCTTGGCCAGCGGAGAGACCCAGTACTTC
j_call: TRBJ2-1; d_call: NA; v_call: TRBV5-1; clone_size: many; cdr3_aa: CASSLELAKDEQFF; cdr3_nt: TGCGCCAGCAGCTTGGAATTAGCGAAGGATGAGCAGTTCTTC
j_call: TRBJ2-1; d_call: NA; v_call: TRBV19; clone_size: few; cdr3_aa: CASSIKPGPTSNQQFF; cdr3_nt: TGTGCCAGTAGTATTAAACCCGGACCTACCTCCAACCAGCAGTTCTTC
j_call: TRBJ2-3; d_call: NA; v_call: TRBV20-1; clone_size: NA; cdr3_aa: CSARRREGIGTQYF; cdr3_nt: TGCAGTGCTCGTAGAAGAGAGGGGATAGGTACGCAGTATTTT
j_call: TRBJ1-2; d_call: NA; v_call: TRBV12-3/TRBV12-4; clone_size: many; cdr3_aa: CASSLRRTNYGYTF; cdr3_nt: TGTGCCAGCAGTTTGCGCAGGACTAACTATGGCTACACCTTC
j_call: TRBJ1-4; d_call: NA; v_call: TRBV5-1; clone_size: many; cdr3_aa: CASSLDSFNEKLFF; cdr3_nt: TGCGCCAGCAGCCTCGACAGCTTTAATGAAAAACTGTTTTTT
j_call: TRBJ2-4; d_call: NA; v_call: TRBV2; clone_size: many; cdr3_aa: CASSEVRDIQYF; cdr3_nt: TGTGCCAGCAGTGAAGTCCGGGACATTCAGTACTTC
j_call: TRBJ1-5; d_call: TRBD1; v_call: TRBV20-1; clone_size: NA; cdr3_aa: CSATQGEASNQPQHF; cdr3_nt: TGCAGTGCTACCCAGGGGGAGGCCAGCAATCAGCCCCAGCATTTT
j_call: TRBJ2-3; d_call: NA; v_call: TRBV2; clone_size: few; cdr3_aa: CASSGGTSVTDTQYF; cdr3_nt: TGTGCCAGCAGTGGAGGGACATCAGTCACAGATACGCAGTATTTT
j_call: TRBJ2-5; d_call: NA; v_call: TRBV20-1; clone_size: NA; cdr3_aa: CSARWGQETQYF; cdr3_nt: TGCAGTGCTAGATGGGGCCAAGAGACCCAGTACTTC
j_call: TRBJ2-5; d_call: TRBD1; v_call: TRBV5-5; clone_size: few; cdr3_aa: CASSPAGTGSMETQYF; cdr3_nt: TGTGCCAGCAGCCCCGCCGGGACAGGGTCAATGGAGACCCAGTACTTC
j_call: TRBJ2-7; d_call: TRBD2; v_call: TRBV4-1; clone_size: NA; cdr3_aa: CASSPGGGTLNSYEQYF; cdr3_nt: TGCGCCAGCAGCCCGGGCGGGGGGACACTTAACTCCTACGAGCAGTACTTC
j_call: TRBJ2-5; d_call: NA; v_call: TRBV14; clone_size: many; cdr3_aa: CASSQEARLGETQYF; cdr3_nt: TGTGCCAGCAGCCAAGAGGCGCGGCTTGGGGAGACCCAGTACTTC
j_call: TRBJ2-5; d_call: NA; v_call: TRBV6-6; clone_size: few; cdr3_aa: CASSYRQTLQETQYF; cdr3_nt: TGTGCCAGCAGTTACCGGCAGACGCTCCAAGAGACCCAGTACTTC
j_call: TRBJ1-1; d_call: NA; v_call: TRBV11-2; clone_size: NA; cdr3_aa: CASTQQGQNTEAFF; cdr3_nt: TGTGCCAGCACACAACAAGGACAGAACACTGAAGCTTTCTTT
j_call: TRBJ1-2; d_call: TRBD1; v_call: TRBV20-1; clone_size: NA; cdr3_aa: CSASSGTDYGYTF; cdr3_nt: TGCAGTGCTAGCTCCGGGACAGATTATGGCTACACCTTC
j_call: TRBJ2-3; d_call: NA; v_call: TRBV3-1; clone_size: NA; cdr3_aa: CASSPLTFSTDTQYF; cdr3_nt: TGTGCCAGCAGCCCCCTGACTTTTAGCACAGATACGCAGTATTTT
j_call: TRBJ2-5; d_call: NA; v_call: TRBV12-3/TRBV12-4; clone_size: few; cdr3_aa: CASSKEPPYYPQTQYF; cdr3_nt: TGTGCCAGCTCGAAAGAGCCACCGTATTATCCACAGACCCAGTACTTC
j_call: TRBJ2-5; d_call: NA; v_call: TRBV3-1; clone_size: NA; cdr3_aa: CASRFRAALPGLDQETQYF; cdr3_nt: TGTGCCAGCAGGTTCCGCGCGGCGTTGCCGGGCCTAGATCAAGAGACCCAGTACTTC
j_call: TRBJ2-7; d_call: TRBD1; v_call: TRBV4-3; clone_size: many; cdr3_aa: CASSQELGQVPYEQYF; cdr3_nt: TGCGCCAGCAGCCAAGAACTGGGACAGGTTCCCTACGAGCAGTACTTC
j_call: TRBJ2-2; d_call: TRBD1; v_call: TRBV6-5; clone_size: many; cdr3_aa: CASSWTGDTGELFF; cdr3_nt: TGTGCCAGCAGTTGGACAGGGGACACCGGGGAGCTGTTTTTT
j_call: TRBJ2-7; d_call: TRBD1; v_call: TRBV15; clone_size: many; cdr3_aa: CATSSSTGGSYEQYF; cdr3_nt: TGTGCCACCAGCAGTTCGACAGGGGGCTCCTACGAGCAGTACTTC
j_call: TRBJ1-2; d_call: NA; v_call: TRBV29-1; clone_size: many; cdr3_aa: CSAPATSAYGYTF; cdr3_nt: TGCAGCGCCCCGGCGACAAGTGCCTATGGCTACACCTTC
j_call: TRBJ2-5; d_call: NA; v_call: TRBV20-1; clone_size: few; cdr3_aa: CSARSGGARETQYF; cdr3_nt: TGCAGTGCTAGGTCAGGGGGGGCGAGGGAGACCCAGTACTTC
j_call: TRBJ1-1; d_call: TRBD1; v_call: TRBV6-2/TRBV6-3; clone_size: many; cdr3_aa: CASSKRDRADTEAFF; cdr3_nt: TGTGCCAGCAGTAAACGGGACAGGGCGGATACTGAAGCTTTCTTT
j_call: TRBJ2-1; d_call: TRBD1; v_call: TRBV29-1; clone_size: many; cdr3_aa: CSVKDRGRMNEQFF; cdr3_nt: TGCAGCGTGAAGGACAGGGGGCGAATGAATGAGCAGTTCTTC
j_call: TRBJ2-5; d_call: TRBD1; v_call: TRBV20-1; clone_size: many; cdr3_aa: CSASGVLGGEETQYF; cdr3_nt: TGCAGTGCTAGTGGAGTGCTAGGGGGCGAAGAGACCCAGTACTTC
j_call: TRBJ2-2; d_call: NA; v_call: TRBV7-6; clone_size: NA; cdr3_aa: CASSLTADFGELFF; cdr3_nt: TGTGCCAGCAGCTTAACGGCGGACTTCGGGGAGCTGTTTTTT
j_call: TRBJ1-6; d_call: NA; v_call: TRBV20-1; clone_size: NA; cdr3_aa: CSAPPGVGRGNSPLHF; cdr3_nt: TGCAGTGCCCCCCCGGGCGTCGGCAGGGGTAATTCACCCCTCCACTTT